This is a list of T cell receptor beta chains from one sample in a study of post-analysis software for immune sequencing data. MiXCR, applied by TCRdb to the PCR reads, yields one record per CDR3 protein. The profile shows about 800,000 distinct CDR3 sequences, around 27% of them singletons. The material sequenced was blood. These receptors originate from a girl between 5 and 17 years old with multiple sclerosis. The CDR3 runs from the conserved cysteine through the conserved F or W. The D gene is left open where the match is weak. Rows give clone size only sometimes, using once, few, many, or a class for an expanded clone.

D gene	V gene	clone size	J gene	CDR3 DNA	CDR3 protein
TRBD1	TRBV20-1	.	TRBJ2-1	TGCAGTGCCATGGACAGGGGCGACAATGAGCAGTTCTTC	CSAMDRGDNEQFF
.	TRBV20-1	few	TRBJ2-7	TGCAGTGCTAGAGCCGTGACAGCTACCGAGCAGTACTTC	CSARAVTATEQYF
.	TRBV20-1	many	TRBJ2-7	TGCAGTGCCCCTGACAGACTCTACGAGCAGTACTTC	CSAPDRLYEQYF
.	TRBV20-1	.	TRBJ2-1	TGCAGTGCTACAGATTTTAGGGGGGTCGAGGATGAGCAGTTCTTC	CSATDFRGVEDEQFF
.	TRBV4-1	.	TRBJ2-5	TGCGCCAGCAGCCAAGATTACGGAGCGGGTACTCAAGAGACCCAGTACTTC	CASSQDYGAGTQETQYF
TRBD1	TRBV6-2/TRBV6-3	.	TRBJ2-1	TGTGCCAGCAGGCCGATGGGACAGAGATACAATGAGCAGTTCTTC	CASRPMGQRYNEQFF
TRBD1	TRBV20-1	few	TRBJ1-2	TGCAGTGCTAACTTAGGGACAGAACATCCCTATGGCTACACCTTC	CSANLGTEHPYGYTF
.	TRBV7-2	many	TRBJ2-3	TGTGCCAGCAGCCCCCGTCTGGATACGCAGTATTTT	CASSPRLDTQYF
.	TRBV12-3/TRBV12-4	few	TRBJ2-3	TGTGCCAGCGTCGCAGATACGCAGTATTTT	CASVADTQYF
TRBD2	TRBV11-2	few	TRBJ2-3	TGTGCCAGCAGCTTACCGCCAAGGACTAGCGGGCAATTAGATACGCAGTATTTT	CASSLPPRTSGQLDTQYF
.	TRBV2	.	TRBJ1-1	TGTGCCAGCAGTGACCAGGAGGCGGACACTGAAGCTTTCTTT	CASSDQEADTEAFF
.	TRBV5-1	.	TRBJ2-5	TGCGCCAGCAGCTTGGTTGGGGGAACAGAAGGGACCCAGTACTTC	CASSLVGGTEGTQYF
.	TRBV11-2	.	TRBJ1-4	TGTGCCAGCAGCTTATACAAAACGGCTACTAATGAAAAACTGTTTTTT	CASSLYKTATNEKLFF
.	TRBV29-1	.	TRBJ1-2	TGCAGCGCCCTAGGTGGGGACCTCTATGGCTACACCTTC	CSALGGDLYGYTF
.	TRBV28	.	TRBJ1-6	TGTGCCAGCCTCGGCAGGCCGGGAGGTAATTCACCCCTCCACTTT	CASLGRPGGNSPLHF
.	TRBV6-5	few	TRBJ1-4	TGTGCCAGCACTCGAGGAGGGAGGCTCCCTAATGAAAAACTGTTTTTT	CASTRGGRLPNEKLFF
.	TRBV10-3	few	TRBJ2-6	TGTGCCATCGTCAGGGGCCATTCTGGGGCCAACGTCCTGACTTTC	CAIVRGHSGANVLTF
.	TRBV6-1	.	TRBJ2-7	TGTGCCAGCAGTATGACGGGGGCCTACGAGCAGTACTTC	CASSMTGAYEQYF
TRBD2	TRBV6-2/TRBV6-3	.	TRBJ2-7	TGTGCCAGCAGCCTACTAGCGGAGCTCTACGAGCAGTACTTC	CASSLLAELYEQYF
TRBD1	TRBV6-5	few	TRBJ1-6	TGTGCCAGCTACCAGACAGGGGCGAATTCACCCCTCCACTTT	CASYQTGANSPLHF
.	TRBV13	many	TRBJ2-7	TGTGCCAGCAGCTTAGGCCCCGTCACCTACGAGCAGTACTTC	CASSLGPVTYEQYF
.	TRBV11-2	many	TRBJ2-5	TGTGCCAGCAGCTTAGGCGCCACCCCAGAGACCCAGTACTTC	CASSLGATPETQYF
TRBD2	TRBV6-4	.	TRBJ2-3	TGTGCCAGCAGTCCGACTAGCCGCGGCACAGATACGCAGTATTTT	CASSPTSRGTDTQYF
TRBD2	TRBV9	.	TRBJ2-1	TGTGCCAGCAGCGTAGCCTTTGAAGCGGGAGGGGTAGGGGGACACAATGAGCAGTTCTTC	CASSVAFEAGGVGGHNEQFF
.	TRBV7-2	.	TRBJ2-3	TGTGCCAGCAGCTTAAGAGGGGGGCCGGGAACAGATACGCAGTATTTT	CASSLRGGPGTDTQYF